Listed below are T cell receptor beta chains from one sample, sequenced in a study of blood T cell repertoires in COVID-19. TCRdb keeps only in-frame clones here, not all; method: immunoSEQ multiplex PCR. The profile shows around 200,000 clones, about 88% of them singletons. Specimen: peripheral blood. The origin of the receptors is a man aged 35-49 years with acute or convalescent COVID-19. Both conserved end residues are trimmed from each CDR3. Clone size is stated in some rows and not others, as once, few, many or a class when expanded.

v_call: TRBV5-5; j_call: TRBJ1-5; clone_size: .; cdr3_aa: ASSLQPGGADQPQH
v_call: TRBV27; j_call: TRBJ1-4; clone_size: few; cdr3_aa: ASRLLQGHEKLF
v_call: TRBV29-1; j_call: TRBJ1-2; clone_size: .; cdr3_aa: SVEKGGGGYGYT
v_call: TRBV29-1; j_call: TRBJ2-7; clone_size: once; cdr3_aa: SVTSLAGTRDEQY
v_call: TRBV29-1; j_call: TRBJ2-2; clone_size: .; cdr3_aa: SVERRVGGDPGELF
v_call: TRBV2; j_call: TRBJ1-1; clone_size: once; cdr3_aa: ASSELWNTEAF
v_call: TRBV28; j_call: TRBJ2-5; clone_size: .; cdr3_aa: ASSLPASGQEETQY
v_call: TRBV9; j_call: TRBJ1-3; clone_size: .; cdr3_aa: ASSPRGQGPGYTIY
v_call: TRBV5-1; j_call: TRBJ2-3; clone_size: .; cdr3_aa: ASSLMTSGTGADTQY
v_call: TRBV5-1; j_call: TRBJ2-5; clone_size: once; cdr3_aa: ASSLELRGQETQY
v_call: TRBV18; j_call: TRBJ2-5; clone_size: .; cdr3_aa: ASSPAGLAGVQETQY
v_call: TRBV19; j_call: TRBJ2-5; clone_size: .; cdr3_aa: ASSIWDRGRETQY
v_call: TRBV3-1/TRBV3-2; j_call: TRBJ2-3; clone_size: .; cdr3_aa: ASSQDPPDRALKDTQY
v_call: TRBV4-1; j_call: TRBJ2-1; clone_size: .; cdr3_aa: ASSQYDGGAQEYNEQF
v_call: TRBV5-6; j_call: TRBJ2-7; clone_size: .; cdr3_aa: ASRWWGGAPYEQY
v_call: TRBV11-2; j_call: TRBJ2-5; clone_size: .; cdr3_aa: ASTRGRGTIQETQY
v_call: TRBV6-1; j_call: TRBJ1-5; clone_size: .; cdr3_aa: ASSDQWDRLSRGNQPQH
v_call: TRBV11-3; j_call: TRBJ1-1; clone_size: .; cdr3_aa: ASSLNRGTEAF
v_call: TRBV4-1; j_call: TRBJ1-1; clone_size: few; cdr3_aa: ASSQGTGGWNTEAF
v_call: TRBV5-1; j_call: TRBJ1-5; clone_size: .; cdr3_aa: ASSPGTGDQPQH
v_call: TRBV7-2; j_call: TRBJ2-7; clone_size: .; cdr3_aa: ASSLTGGGGYEQY
v_call: TRBV10-2; j_call: TRBJ2-7; clone_size: .; cdr3_aa: ASRLAGAYEQY
v_call: TRBV3-1/TRBV3-2; j_call: TRBJ1-2; clone_size: .; cdr3_aa: ASRRGGSGYT
v_call: TRBV2; j_call: TRBJ2-2; clone_size: .; cdr3_aa: ASSADAMVTGELF
v_call: TRBV7-3; j_call: TRBJ2-1; clone_size: .; cdr3_aa: ASSQGLAGVSGYEQF
v_call: TRBV20-1; j_call: TRBJ2-1; clone_size: once; cdr3_aa: SASSGRADNEQF
v_call: TRBV7-2; j_call: TRBJ1-6; clone_size: .; cdr3_aa: ASGRDNSPLH
v_call: TRBV13; j_call: TRBJ2-7; clone_size: .; cdr3_aa: ASSLGRGGYEQY
v_call: TRBV5-1; j_call: TRBJ2-1; clone_size: .; cdr3_aa: ASSLGLAEQF
v_call: TRBV3-1/TRBV3-2; j_call: TRBJ2-1; clone_size: .; cdr3_aa: ASSQVLAVNSYNEQF
v_call: TRBV11-2; j_call: TRBJ1-3; clone_size: .; cdr3_aa: ASSLSRGSTDTIY
v_call: TRBV5-4; j_call: TRBJ1-2; clone_size: .; cdr3_aa: ASSLTLTGASGYT
v_call: TRBV9; j_call: TRBJ2-1; clone_size: .; cdr3_aa: ASSVSRIQPSNEQF
v_call: TRBV7-3; j_call: TRBJ2-3; clone_size: .; cdr3_aa: ASSWTGLGGTDTQY
v_call: TRBV5-6; j_call: TRBJ2-7; clone_size: .; cdr3_aa: ASLSRTTVSYEQY
v_call: TRBV24-1; j_call: TRBJ2-2; clone_size: .; cdr3_aa: ATSQILGGNTGELF
v_call: TRBV6-5; j_call: TRBJ2-7; clone_size: .; cdr3_aa: ASSKTGENEQY
v_call: TRBV2; j_call: TRBJ2-2; clone_size: .; cdr3_aa: ASSFAGTTNTGELF
v_call: TRBV18; j_call: TRBJ1-2; clone_size: .; cdr3_aa: ASSPGAGLGGDYT
v_call: TRBV7-8; j_call: TRBJ1-1; clone_size: few; cdr3_aa: ASSFSGWNTEAF
v_call: TRBV12-3/TRBV12-4; j_call: TRBJ2-1; clone_size: once; cdr3_aa: ASSSPGYNEQF
v_call: TRBV9; j_call: TRBJ2-4; clone_size: few; cdr3_aa: ASSARIAGLENIQY
v_call: TRBV6-1; j_call: TRBJ1-5; clone_size: once; cdr3_aa: ASSEGGDSYSNQPQH
v_call: TRBV6-5; j_call: TRBJ2-3; clone_size: .; cdr3_aa: ASSLFNPTDTQY
v_call: TRBV5-6; j_call: TRBJ1-3; clone_size: .; cdr3_aa: ASSHQGAGGNTIY
v_call: TRBV4-2; j_call: TRBJ2-3; clone_size: .; cdr3_aa: ASRPRGGGALADTQY
v_call: TRBV27; j_call: TRBJ1-2; clone_size: few; cdr3_aa: ASSLTGGNGYT
v_call: TRBV10-3; j_call: TRBJ2-3; clone_size: .; cdr3_aa: AISPLGTDTDTQY
v_call: TRBV2; j_call: TRBJ2-1; clone_size: .; cdr3_aa: ASRSFSYNEQF
v_call: TRBV7-2; j_call: TRBJ1-5; clone_size: .; cdr3_aa: ASSLAWGQNQPQH